This T cell receptor beta chain was identified during a study of T cells in Graves' hyperthyroidism and ophthalmopathy. Study conclusions and caveats: For ophthalmopathy, model prediction preceded onset by a median roughly 6.2 months. Most clonotypes that expanded in the thyroid above 0.001 also showed up in blood.

A note on this clonotype: Its antigen is still unknown.

CDR1 DFQATT and CDR2 SNEGSKA come from the germline V gene (reference sequence). The V gene end was trimmed by 6 bases and the J gene end by 0 bases; junction bases not matched to a gene: 13. This CDR3 is built from 17 residues. Diagnoses used clinical symptoms, serum thyroxine and TRAb, thyroid ultrasound and orbital computed tomography. The source material, RNA transcripts, was used to amplify TCR beta CDR3 regions. HTBI primers were used for first-round RT-PCR of the TCR CDR3. TCRdb re-analysed the multiplex PCR reads in MiXCR, keeping a single row per CDR3 protein. There are 540,000 or so distinct CDR3 sequences in the sample; around 45% occur only once, and around 20% lies in the top ten.

The chain couples TRBV20-1 to TRBJ2-3; 9 nucleotides align to TRBD2. The clonotype was recovered from an adult woman with Graves' disease, either hyperthyroidism or ophthalmopathy (not recorded which). The sample consisted of peripheral blood or thyroid tissue (not recorded which). The DNA of the CDR3 is TGCAGTGCCCCAGGGCTAGCGGGAAGCGCTAGCACAGATACGCAGTATTTT. Translation: CSAPGLAGSASTDTQYF.